The clone carrying this TCR beta chain was observed at least ten times. This sample was taken from a study of tumor and adjacent non-tumor tissue in lung cancer. The library came from three nested PCR rounds adapted from ARM-PCR protocols. TCRdb reprocessed the multiplex PCR reads with MiXCR, giving one entry per CDR3 protein. The sample lists 60,000 to 85,000 distinct CDR3 sequences; 60% to 85% were seen once. No cell sorting was done before RNA was extracted from the tissue. The CDR3 contains 19 residues. The germline V gene encodes CDR1 MDHEN and CDR2 SYDVKM. Trimming stripped 5 bases from V and 0 bases from J, with 23 bases between.

The specimen was lung tumor tissue. The V and J genes are TRBV28 and TRBJ1-3; D is possibly TRBD1 (5 bases). This clonotype was sampled from a woman in her 50s with non-small cell lung cancer. The CDR3 sequence: CASSGAPGGDRGSGNTIYF. The CDR3 nucleotides read TGTGCCAGCAGTGGAGCCCCTGGGGGGGACCGCGGCTCTGGAAACACCATATATTTT.